Below are 12 T cell receptor beta chains sequenced from a single sample in a study of PD-L1 blockade in urothelial cancer. Stated time point: peripheral blood 6 weeks after treatment start. Libraries were prepared by immunoSEQ multiplex PCR; TCRdb keeps only in-frame clonotypes and omits some of them. The table lists around 50,000 clones, 88% of them singletons. Here the sequenced sample was PBMCs, taken around atezolizumab (anti-PD-L1) treatment. The receptors stem from a man in his fifties or sixties with urothelial cancer.

The chain employs TRBV21-1 and TRBJ2-1; TRBD2 was called by the table and not checked on the DNA. TRBV21-1 is a documented pseudogene. This CDR3 spans 16 amino acids. The CDR3 spells CASSNLGTRVNNEQFF. The CDR3 DNA reads TGTGCCAGCAGCAATTTAGGAACCCGGGTCAACAATGAGCAGTTCTTC.

V usage is TRBV19 and J usage is TRBJ1-4; TRBD1 aligns across 10 bases. CDR3 length: 16 amino acids. V dropped 5 bases and J dropped 4; count of bases not matched to a gene: 7. CDR1 and CDR2 from the germline V gene are LNHDA and SQIVND (reference sequence). The chain's CDR3 is CASSDDRGRSNEKLFF. The CDR3 bases are TGTGCCAGTAGTGACGACAGGGGGCGTAGTAATGAAAAACTGTTTTTT.

This chain links TRBV2 with TRBJ1-4; D is unresolved. Trimming removed 4 bases from V and 5 bases from J, with 11 bases in between. From germline, CDR1 is SNHLY and CDR2 FYNNEI. The CDR3 loop spans 14 amino acids. CDR3 coding DNA: TGTGCCAGCAGTGTAGGAGGAGTGAATGAAAAACTGTTTTTT. Amino acids: CASSVGGVNEKLFF. Full variable domain (missing parts from reference TRBV2 and TRBJ1-4): EPEVTQTPSHQVTQMGQEVILRCVPISNHLYFYWYRQILGQKVEFLVSFYNNEISEKSEIFDDQFSVERPDGSNFTLKIRSTKLEDSAMYFCASSVGGVNEKLFFGSGTQLSVL.

The chain links TRBV19 to TRBJ1-4; D may be TRBD1 (6 bases). Germline CDR1 and CDR2: LNHDA and SQIVND (reference sequence). The CDR3 loop spans 14 amino acids. The V and J ends lost 8 bases and 4 bases respectively, with 14 bases between them. CDR3: CASSQGQLNEKLFF. CDR3 DNA sequence: TGTGCCAGTTCACAAGGACAGCTTAATGAAAAACTGTTTTTT.

The chain combines TRBV5-3 with TRBJ1-2, with 9 bases lining up with TRBD1. TRBV5-3 is an open reading frame whose function is uncertain. V was pared by 2 bases and J by 3 bases, with 5 bases of the junction left unmatched. The CDR3 contains 15 residues. The CDR3 loop reads CARSFIRDRDYGYTF. The CDR3 DNA sequence: TGTGCCAGAAGCTTCATCCGGGACAGGGACTATGGCTACACCTTC.

The chain joins TRBV5-1 to TRBJ2-2; D is perhaps TRBD1 (6 bases). Deletions cut 2 bases from V and 3 bases from J, with 8 bases between. From germline, CDR1 is SGHRS and CDR2 YFSETQ. This CDR3 is built from 14 residues. This CDR3 reads CASSFRTDTGELFF. For the CDR3, the DNA is TGCGCCAGCAGCTTTAGGACAGACACCGGGGAGCTGTTTTTT.

V usage is TRBV9 and J usage is TRBJ1-4; D gene uncertain. Trimming cost V 3 bases and J 5 bases, with 14 bases left between them. Germline CDR1 is SGDLS and CDR2 is YYNGEE. The length of the CDR3 is 15 residues. This chain's CDR3 is CASSASERGNEKLFF. For the CDR3, the DNA is TGTGCCAGCAGCGCATCAGAACGAGGGAATGAAAAACTGTTTTTT.

V gene TRBV7-9 combines with J gene TRBJ1-2; D is uncertain. Germline CDR1 SEHNR, CDR2 FQNEAQ (reference sequence). This CDR3 is 16 amino acids long. Deletions cut 1 base from V and 2 bases from J, with 14 bases between. CDR3 sequence (DNA): TGTGCCAGCAGCTTAGACCCAGGAACGCCAAACTATGGCTACACCTTC. Encoded protein: CASSLDPGTPNYGYTF.

This clone was counted a single time. This sequence joins TRBV5-8 and TRBJ1-2; D gene unclear. The CDR3 is 16 residues long. Trimming shortened V by 4 bases and J by 2 bases, and 18 bases separated the two germline ends. Germline lookup yields CDR1 SGHTS and CDR2 YDEGEE. The CDR3 DNA sequence: TGTGCCAGCAGCCCGACTCGAACTAGGGTGAACTATGGCTACACCTTC. Its protein product is CASSPTRTRVNYGYTF. The full variable domain, its missing parts supplied by reference TRBV5-8 and TRBJ1-2, is EAGVTQSPTHLIKTRGQQATLRCSPISGHTSVYWYQQALGLGLQFLLWYDEGEERNRGNFPPRFSGRQFPNYSSELNVNALELEDSALYLCASSPTRTRVNYGYTFGSGTRLTVV.

The rearrangement uses TRBV5-5 and TRBJ2-2, with D unresolved. CDR3 length equals 13 residues. Trimming removed 1 base at V and 7 bases at J, with 8 bases between. The germline gives CDR1 SGHKS, CDR2 YYEKEE (reference sequence). Written as DNA, the CDR3 is TGTGCCAGCAGCTTGTTTGACAACGGGGAGCTGTTTTTT. This gives the protein CASSLFDNGELFF.

The rearrangement uses TRBV7-2 and TRBJ2-7, with D uncertain. The CDR3 is made up of 13 amino acids. V shed 0 bases and J shed 3 bases, with 6 bases lying between them. The germline gives CDR1 SGHTA, CDR2 FQGNSA. CDR3 sequence (DNA): TGTGCCAGCAGCTTAGCGTCCCGCTACGAGCAGTACTTC. Its protein is CASSLASRYEQYF.

J is TRBJ1-2 and V is TRBV9; possibly TRBD1 for D (6 bases). CDR3 size: 14 residues. Germline values: CDR1 SGDLS, CDR2 YYNGEE. Trimming stripped 4 bases from V and 4 bases from J, with 14 bases between. CDR3 residues: CASSTTTGSYGYTF. As DNA, the CDR3 is TGTGCCAGCAGCACCACGACAGGCTCCTATGGCTACACCTTC.